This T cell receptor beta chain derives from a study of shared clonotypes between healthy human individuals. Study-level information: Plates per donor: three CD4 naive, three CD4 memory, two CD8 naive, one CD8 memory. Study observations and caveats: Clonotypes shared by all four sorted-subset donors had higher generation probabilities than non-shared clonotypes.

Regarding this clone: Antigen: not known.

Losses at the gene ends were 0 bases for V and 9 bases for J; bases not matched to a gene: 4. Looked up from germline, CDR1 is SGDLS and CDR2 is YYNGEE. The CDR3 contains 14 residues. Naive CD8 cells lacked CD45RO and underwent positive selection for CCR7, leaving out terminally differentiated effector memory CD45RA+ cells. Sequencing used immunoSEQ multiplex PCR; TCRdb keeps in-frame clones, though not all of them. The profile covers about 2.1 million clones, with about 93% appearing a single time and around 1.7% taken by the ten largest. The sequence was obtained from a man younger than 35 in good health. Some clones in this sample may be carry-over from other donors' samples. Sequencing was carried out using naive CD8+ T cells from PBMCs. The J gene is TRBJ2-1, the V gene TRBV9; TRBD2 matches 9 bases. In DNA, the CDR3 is TGTGCCAGCAGCGTAGCGGGACTAGCCCTTGAGCAGTTCTTC. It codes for CASSVAGLALEQFF.